These 6 T cell receptor beta chains originate from one sample sequenced in a study of T cells in Graves' hyperthyroidism and ophthalmopathy. Amplified TCR beta CDR3 regions derived from RNA transcripts. HTBI primers were used for first-round RT-PCR of the TCR CDR3. TCRdb used MiXCR to reprocess the multiplex PCR reads, holding one entry per CDR3 protein. The sample carries over 400,000 distinct CDR3 sequences, roughly 15% recorded once. Sequencing used blood. These receptors were collected from a man between 18 and 29 years old with Graves' ophthalmopathy.

This clonotype has a count of ten or more. The chain recombines TRBV5-1 with TRBJ2-3, with 7 positions matching TRBD2. The length of the CDR3 is 18 residues. The V gene's germline CDR1 is SGHRS and CDR2 YFSETQ. With 0 bases clipped from V and 0 bases from J, the junction kept 10 bases outside the gene matches. CDR3 DNA: TGCGCCAGCAGCTTGGGGCTAGCGGCGGACGCTAGCACAGATACGCAGTATTTT. Residues: CASSLGLAADASTDTQYF. Full variable domain (rest looked up from reference TRBV5-1 and TRBJ2-3): KAGVTQTPRYLIKTRGQQVTLSCSPISGHRSVSWYQQTPGQGLQFLFEYFSETQRNKGNFPGRFSGRQFSNSRSEMNVSTLELGDSALYLCASSLGLAADASTDTQYFGPGTRLTVL.

J is TRBJ2-2 and V is TRBV12-5; TRBD2 matches at 9 bases. This CDR3 is 20 amino acids long. Germline V gene lookup returns CDR1 LGHNT and CDR2 FRNRAP. J lost 2 bases, V lost 4 bases, and 17 bases had no gene match. The CDR3, as DNA: TGTGCTAGTGGTTGGCGACTAGCGGTTGGGGGTCCGCCTAACACCGGGGAGCTGTTTTTT. Its protein product is CASGWRLAVGGPPNTGELFF.

This clonotype has ten or more counts. The J gene is TRBJ2-7, the V gene TRBV15; a weak D match, TRBD1 (6 bases). Between the trimmed V and J ends, which lost 4 bases and 4 bases, there was a span of 17 bases. Germline loops: CDR1 LNHNV, CDR2 YYDKDF (reference sequence). The CDR3 consists of 15 residues. DNA of the CDR3: TGTGCCACCAGCATCTCCAGGGCAGGGGCATACGAGCAGTACTTC. This gives the protein CATSISRAGAYEQYF.

Only a few counts were recorded for this clonotype. The chain couples TRBV19 to TRBJ1-4; a weak D match, TRBD1 (6 bases). V lost 9 bases and J lost 3, with 20 bases in between. CDR3 length: 16 residues. Germline loops: CDR1 LNHDA, CDR2 SQIVND (reference sequence). The CDR3 sequence is CASSARQEASNEKLFF. DNA of the CDR3: TGTGCCAGCAGCGCGCGACAGGAAGCTTCTAATGAAAAACTGTTTTTT.

This clonotype was found many times. The rearrangement joins TRBV6-2 or TRBV6-3 to TRBJ2-1; TRBD2 matches at 9 bases. Germline values: CDR1 MNHEY, CDR2 SVGEGT. Losses at the gene ends were 0 bases for V and 9 bases for J; bases not matched to a gene: 6. This CDR3 region has 15 residues. The CDR3 loop reads CASSYSGLAGLEQFF. In DNA, the CDR3 is TGTGCCAGCAGTTACTCGGGACTAGCTGGTCTTGAGCAGTTCTTC.

This clonotype came up many times. This chain connects TRBV13 to TRBJ2-3; 7 nucleotides match TRBD2. Per the germline V gene, CDR1 is PRHDT and CDR2 is FYEKMQ (reference sequence). The V segment lost 5 bases and the J segment 6 bases; nucleotides outside the gene matches: 5. CDR3 length: 13 amino acids. The CDR3 loop reads CASSPQTSDTQYF. The CDR3 DNA follows: TGTGCCAGCAGCCCCCAGACTAGCGATACGCAGTATTTT. Drawing the rest from reference TRBV13 and TRBJ2-3, the complete variable domain is AAGVIQSPRHLIKEKRETATLKCYPIPRHDTVYWYQQGPGQDPQFLISFYEKMQSDKGSIPDRFSAQQFSDYHSELNMSSLELGDSALYFCASSPQTSDTQYFGPGTRLTVL.